What follows are 4 T cell receptor beta chains derived from one specimen sequenced in a study of shared T cell receptors in the human thymus. Method: immunoSEQ multiplex PCR; TCRdb's copy keeps in-frame clones and lacks some. Of tens of thousands of clones listed, 90% to 95% are singletons. The sample taken for sequencing was thymocytes. The receptors were sampled from a human donor.

The rearrangement joins TRBV4-1 to TRBJ2-1, with D maybe TRBD2 (6 bases). This CDR3 has 14 residues. Germline CDR1 and CDR2: MGHRA and YSYEKL. V gave up 3 bases and J gave up 12 bases, with 18 bases separating them. DNA for the CDR3: TGCGCCAGCAGCCACCATACTGGAGGGTGCGGGCAGTTCTTC. Protein: CASSHHTGGCGQFF.

The chain couples TRBV20-1 to TRBJ2-7, with D perhaps TRBD1 (5 bases). Germline loops: CDR1 DFQATT, CDR2 SNEGSKA (reference sequence). Trimming pared 6 bases from V and 9 bases from J, leaving 15 bases between. The CDR3 sequence is 11 residues long. CDR3 amino acids: CSAGQGLVQYF. As DNA, the CDR3 is TGCAGTGCAGGCCAGGGATTGGTGCAGTACTTC.

The chain carries TRBV7-9 and TRBJ1-5, with D tentatively TRBD1 (6 bases). Trimming stripped 8 bases from V and 1 base from J, with 15 bases between. From germline, CDR1 is SEHNR and CDR2 FQNEAQ (reference sequence). There are 15 residues in the CDR3. CDR3 amino acids: CASCRGGASNQPQHF. For the CDR3, the DNA is TGTGCCAGCTGCCGTGGGGGGGCCAGCAATCAGCCCCAGCATTTT.

V gene TRBV4-1 combines with J gene TRBJ2-6; 9 bases align to TRBD1. V gave up 4 bases and J gave up 0 bases; unmatched junction bases: 7. The CDR3 runs 18 residues. Germline CDR1 is MGHRA and CDR2 is YSYEKL. The DNA of the CDR3 is TGCGCCAGCAGCCCCCAGGGACAGGGAAGCTCTGGGGCCAACGTCCTGACTTTC. Translation gives CASSPQGQGSSGANVLTF.